These 32 T cell receptor beta chains were sequenced from one sample in a study of post-analysis software for immune sequencing data (dated by TCRdb to between 2015 and 2016). Libraries were made using PCR. Reads for this sample came from an Illumina HiSeq 2500. To reduce PCR and sequencing biases, unique molecular identifiers were incorporated into the TCR beta cDNA libraries. TCRdb reran the public reads through fastp at Q25 and MiXCR, keeping productive beta chains. One record per CDR3 amino acid sequence lists the most common genes and DNA. The sample records approximately 440,000 distinct CDR3 sequences, nearly 45% of which are singletons. The ten largest clones capture about an eighth of the sample. The investigation overall reported the following: Four to six TRBV segments, including TRBV5-6, TRBV5-1 and TRBV20-1, were significantly more frequent in patients than controls.

Their antigens are not known. The sample comprised blood. The receptor source for this set is a girl under 18 with multiple sclerosis.

The rearrangement links TRBV28 to TRBJ2-4; 7 bases fit TRBD1. The CDR3 length is 16 residues. J was trimmed by 1 base and V by 7 bases; bases with no gene match: 10. CDR1 and CDR2 (germline): MDHEN, SYDVKM. CDR3 amino acids: CASNPRTGFAKNIQYF. The CDR3 region has the DNA TGTGCCAGCAATCCCCGGACAGGTTTTGCCAAAAACATTCAGTACTTC.

The chain has TRBV7-6 and TRBJ2-5; TRBD2 might be the D (6 bases). Judging by the DNA end, TRBJ2-7 fits better; the J call may be wrong. CDR1 and CDR2 (germline): SGHVS, FNYEAQ. The CDR3 runs to 15 residues. CDR3 nucleotide sequence: TGTGCCAGCAGCTGGGAGGCCTGGGGTGACTACGAGCAGTACTTC. Protein: CASSWEAWGDYEQYF.

The rearrangement joins TRBV6-6 to TRBJ2-3; D might be TRBD2 (6 bases). The CDR3 consists of 14 residues. From germline, CDR1 is MNHNY and CDR2 SVGAGI (reference sequence). The V end lost 2 bases, the J end lost 4 bases, and 10 bases lay between the germline ends. CDR3 bases: TGTGCCAGCAGTTACGACGGGGGAGCAGATACGCAGTATTTT. Its translation is CASSYDGGADTQYF.

This clonotype was seen a few times. The V gene is TRBV20-1, the J gene TRBJ2-3; D is perhaps TRBD2 (6 bases). The germline gives CDR1 DFQATT, CDR2 SNEGSKA (reference sequence). Trimming shortened V by 3 bases and J by 3 bases, and 25 bases separated the two germline ends. This CDR3 is built from 18 residues. The CDR3 sequence is CSASRTIPARGATDTQYF. CDR3 sequence (DNA): TGCAGTGCTAGCCGTACGATTCCTGCGCGGGGTGCGACAGATACGCAGTATTTT.

This rearrangement joins TRBV7-6 to TRBJ2-5; 7 bases line up with TRBD2. This CDR3 comprises 14 residues. The V segment lost 5 bases and the J segment 3 bases; nucleotides outside the gene matches: 6. Germline V gene lookup returns CDR1 SGHVS and CDR2 FNYEAQ. The chain's CDR3 is CASSPTSVKETQYF. The CDR3 DNA sequence: TGTGCCAGCAGCCCAACTAGCGTTAAAGAGACCCAGTACTTC.

This clonotype was counted a few times. The V call is TRBV20-1, the J call TRBJ1-2; D is unclear. V lost 0 bases and J lost 7, with 3 bases in between. Germline CDR1 is DFQATT and CDR2 is SNEGSKA (reference sequence). The CDR3 is made up of 10 amino acids. In nucleotides, the CDR3 is TGCAGTGCTAGAGATGGTGGCTACACCTTC. Translating it yields CSARDGGYTF.

This clonotype was picked up a small number of times. The gene calls are TRBV7-9 and TRBJ1-4; D call uncertain. The CDR3 extends over 13 amino acids. V lost 5 bases, J lost 8 bases, and 12 bases lay in between. Germline V gives CDR1 SEHNR, CDR2 FQNEAQ (reference sequence). DNA of the CDR3: TGTGCCAGCAGCCCCGGCGGAGGCGAAAAACTGTTTTTT. It codes for CASSPGGGEKLFF.

The CDR3: CATRRASGSTDTQYF. Here the CDR3 DNA reads TGTGCCACCCGACGGGCTAGCGGGTCCACAGATACGCAGTATTTT. The V and J genes are TRBV28 and TRBJ2-3, with 8 bases lining up with TRBD2. The CDR3 length is 15 residues. Germline CDR1 MDHEN, CDR2 SYDVKM. V dropped 10 bases and J dropped 2; count of bases not matched to a gene: 11.

The rearrangement joins TRBV10-3 to TRBJ1-2; D possibly corresponds to TRBD1 (6 bases). The germline V gene encodes CDR1 ENHRY and CDR2 SYGVKD. V gave up 3 bases and J gave up 6 bases, with 20 bases separating them. CDR3 size: 16 residues. The CDR3 DNA reads TGTGCCATCAGTGATAGCTCGCGACAGGAGAACCATGGCTACACCTTC. This sequence encodes CAISDSSRQENHGYTF.

This clonotype was detected a few times. At one end the junction does not follow the germline gene, possibly because of a read error. The gene calls are TRBV7-6 and TRBJ2-7; TRBD1 aligns across 7 bases. Germline values: CDR1 SGHVS, CDR2 FNYEAQ. The CDR3 loop spans 17 amino acids. The DNA of the CDR3 is TGTGCCAACAGCTCGATAACAGGGGCGGCGGTCTCCTACGAGCAGTACTTC. Translated, it gives CANSSITGAAVSYEQYF.

The V gene is TRBV15, the J gene TRBJ1-1, with D unclear. V was trimmed by 0 bases and J by 4 bases, leaving 3 bases between them. CDR1 and CDR2 (germline): LNHNV, YYDKDF (reference sequence). The CDR3 extends over 12 amino acids. The CDR3 reads CATSRDITEAFF. As DNA, the CDR3 is TGTGCCACCAGCAGAGATATCACTGAAGCTTTCTTT.

The chain carries TRBV7-2 and TRBJ2-5, with TRBD2 matching 7 bases. Trimming cost V 1 base and J 11 bases; bases outside gene matches: 19. The CDR3 runs 17 residues. Germline lookup yields CDR1 SGHTA and CDR2 FQGNSA. The CDR3 loop is CASSLGGTIPRYNEQYF. CDR3 nucleotides: TGTGCCAGCAGCTTAGGGGGGACTATTCCCCGCTACAATGAGCAGTACTTC.

The genes are TRBV7-9 and TRBJ2-1; D ambiguous. Trimming took 1 base from V and 3 from J, leaving 10 bases between them. The germline CDR1 and CDR2 sequences are SEHNR and FQNEAQ (reference sequence). This CDR3 comprises 15 residues. CDR3 nucleotides: TGTGCCAGCAGCTTAGAAGGAGACCTCTACAATGAGCAGTTCTTC. This encodes CASSLEGDLYNEQFF.

The chain employs TRBV5-1 and TRBJ2-1; D remains ambiguous. Trimming took off 0 bases at V and 6 bases at J, with 10 bases between the two ends. Germline CDR1 reads SGHRS; CDR2 reads YFSETQ. The CDR3 loop spans 14 amino acids. The CDR3: CASSLDPGSNEQFF. CDR3 nucleotide sequence: TGCGCCAGCAGCTTGGATCCGGGCTCCAATGAGCAGTTCTTC. Full variable domain (missing parts from reference TRBV5-1 and TRBJ2-1): KAGVTQTPRYLIKTRGQQVTLSCSPISGHRSVSWYQQTPGQGLQFLFEYFSETQRNKGNFPGRFSGRQFSNSRSEMNVSTLELGDSALYLCASSLDPGSNEQFFGPGTRLTVL.

This clonotype was detected a few times. The V and J genes are TRBV7-2 and TRBJ2-4; TRBD2 matches at 12 bases. The V gene end was trimmed by 5 bases and the J gene end by 6 bases; junction bases not matched to a gene: 14. CDR1 SGHTA and CDR2 FQGNSA come from the germline V gene. The CDR3 length is 18 residues. As DNA, the CDR3 is TGTGCCAGCAGCCGTTCGTCGGGACTAGCGGGTCGAGCAAACATTCAGTACTTC. Translation gives CASSRSSGLAGRANIQYF.

The chain carries TRBV2 and TRBJ1-1; TRBD1 might be the D (5 bases). The CDR3 contains 14 residues. The germline V gene has CDR1 SNHLY and CDR2 FYNNEI. V was cut by 8 bases and J by 1 base, with 14 bases left in between. CDR3 DNA: TGTGCCAGCCGATACCGGGACGGGAACACTGAAGCTTTCTTT. Translated: CASRYRDGNTEAFF. Based on the CDR3 plus reference TRBV2 and TRBJ1-1, the full variable domain is EPEVTQTPSHQVTQMGQEVILRCVPISNHLYFYWYRQILGQKVEFLVSFYNNEISEKSEIFDDQFSVERPDGSNFTLKIRSTKLEDSAMYFCASRYRDGNTEAFFGQGTRLTVV.

V usage is TRBV6-1 and J usage is TRBJ1-2, with TRBD1 as a possible D gene (5 bases). Per germline, CDR1 MNHNS and CDR2 SASEGT. CDR3 size: 12 residues. Trimming removed 2 bases at V and 12 bases at J, with 13 bases between. The CDR3 DNA sequence: TGTGCCAGCAGTGAATTTGAGGGGCTGAACACCTTC. The encoded protein is CASSEFEGLNTF.

This clonotype has only a few counts. This rearrangement joins TRBV20-1 to TRBJ2-1; TRBD2 aligns across 9 bases. Losses at the gene ends were 4 bases for V and 4 bases for J; bases not matched to a gene: 5. The CDR3 length is 14 residues. In germline, CDR1 is DFQATT, CDR2 SNEGSKA (reference sequence). CDR3 nucleotides: TGCAGTGCTATAGTAGCGGGAGTATACAATGAGCAGTTCTTC. This codes for CSAIVAGVYNEQFF.

As for this clonotype: Since the CDR3 does not end with the conserved phenylalanine or tryptophan, this likely comes from a read error. The DNA is omitted, as the CDR3 cannot be located on it reliably, and the CDR3 follows TCRdb's listing. This rearrangement joins TRBV5-5 to TRBJ2-5. The V gene's germline CDR1 is SGHKS and CDR2 YYEKEE (reference sequence). The CDR3 is 15 amino acids long, termini counted. CDR3: CASSFDNIYGYTFGS.

This CDR3 reads CSASGLAGEWDTQYF. CDR3 nucleotides: TGCAGTGCTAGCGGACTAGCGGGAGAATGGGATACGCAGTATTTT. The chain joins TRBV20-1 to TRBJ2-3, with 13 bases identical to TRBD2. V was clipped by 3 bases and J by 6 bases; unmatched bases: 6. This CDR3 contains 15 residues. Germline CDR1 DFQATT, CDR2 SNEGSKA (reference sequence).

This clonotype has just a few counts. The chain combines TRBV6-1 with TRBJ2-6; D not resolved. The CDR3 sequence is 16 residues long. The germline V gene encodes CDR1 MNHNS and CDR2 SASEGT. V was pared by 3 bases and J by 0 bases, with 9 bases between. CDR3 amino acids: CASSDWQDSGANVLTF. The CDR3 DNA sequence: TGTGCCAGCAGTGATTGGCAGGACTCTGGGGCCAACGTCCTGACTTTC.

This clonotype was picked up a small number of times. The rearrangement links TRBV20-1 to TRBJ1-5; weak D call: TRBD1 (5 bases). The V end was cut by 3 bases, the J end by 4 bases, with 10 bases between. Germline V gives CDR1 DFQATT, CDR2 SNEGSKA (reference sequence). The CDR3 length is 13 residues. The CDR3 region is CSARPNRNQPQHF. CDR3 in DNA: TGCAGTGCTAGGCCTAACAGGAATCAGCCCCAGCATTTT.

The V and J genes are TRBV20-1 and TRBJ1-3, with 7 bases that match TRBD1. Trimming at V came to 5 bases and at J to 2 bases, leaving 9 bases not matched to a gene. The CDR3 length is 15 residues. Looked up from germline, CDR1 is DFQATT and CDR2 is SNEGSKA (reference sequence). The CDR3 nucleotides read TGCAGTGCTCTTCCTGACAGGGTGGCTGGAAACACCATATATTTT. Residues: CSALPDRVAGNTIYF.

This clonotype has only one observation. CDR3 in DNA: TGTGCCAGCAGCCCGGCCACCTCCGGGACCCAGCATTTT. It codes for CASSPATSGTQHF. The V and J genes are TRBV7-9 and TRBJ1-5; no clear D. The CDR3 is 13 residues long. Germline-derived CDR1 and CDR2 are SEHNR and FQNEAQ (reference sequence). Trimming took off 5 bases at V and 11 bases at J, with 16 bases between the two ends.

CDR3 protein: CASSLRTSTHNEQFF. In nucleotides, the CDR3 is TGTGCCAGCTCACTACGGACTAGCACGCACAATGAGCAGTTCTTC. This sequence joins TRBV18 and TRBJ2-1, with 8 bases fitting TRBD2. This CDR3 region has 15 residues. CDR1 is KGHSH and CDR2 is LQKENI in the germline V gene. V lost 4 bases to trimming and J lost 5 bases; unmatched junction nucleotides: 7. Filled out from reference TRBV18 and TRBJ2-1, the complete variable domain reads NAGVMQNPRHLVRRRGQEARLRCSPMKGHSHVYWYRQLPEEGLKFMVYLQKENIIDESGMPKERFSAEFPKEGPSILRIQQVVRGDSAAYFCASSLRTSTHNEQFFGPGTRLTVL.

CDR3 DNA sequence: TGTGCCACCACAAAATTGACTAGAAGACAAGAGACCCAGTACTTC. Its protein product is CATTKLTRRQETQYF. V usage is TRBV6-5 and J usage is TRBJ2-5; weak D call: TRBD2 (6 bases). The germline CDR1 and CDR2 sequences are MNHEY and SVGAGI. Trimming took 10 bases from V and 2 from J, leaving 20 bases between them. CDR3 length: 15 residues.

The V and J genes are TRBV9 and TRBJ1-1; 9 nucleotides line up with TRBD1. Trimming at V came to 2 bases and at J to 10 bases, leaving 3 bases not matched to a gene. This CDR3 has 12 amino acids. Germline CDR1 is SGDLS and CDR2 is YYNGEE. The CDR3 region is CASSVQTGGAFF. The DNA of the CDR3 is TGTGCCAGCAGCGTCCAGACAGGGGGAGCTTTCTTT.

This sequence joins TRBV20-1 and TRBJ2-7; 7 bases align to TRBD1. Germline V gene lookup returns CDR1 DFQATT and CDR2 SNEGSKA (reference sequence). The J segment lost 3 bases and the V segment lost 0 bases, leaving 8 bases of the junction unmatched. The CDR3 contains 15 residues. CDR3 nucleotide sequence: TGCAGTGCTAGAGATCGACAGGGCTTTGGCTACGAGCAGTACTTC. This translates into CSARDRQGFGYEQYF.

The chain has TRBV3-1 and TRBJ1-2; D possibly corresponds to TRBD1 (5 bases). The germline V and J ends were trimmed by 0 bases and 4 bases, with 9 bases remaining between them. The CDR3 runs to 14 residues. The germline V gene encodes CDR1 LGHDT and CDR2 YNNKEL (reference sequence). In DNA, the CDR3 is TGTGCCAGCAGCCAAGAGGGACTTCCCTATGGCTACACCTTC. It translates to CASSQEGLPYGYTF.

This clonotype was counted a few times. The gene calls are TRBV6-5 and TRBJ2-6; TRBD1 is a possible D gene (5 bases). The CDR3 spans 15 residues. The germline CDR1 and CDR2 sequences are MNHEY and SVGAGI. With 3 bases removed from V and 0 bases from J, the gap between germline ends came to 6 bases. The CDR3 sequence is CASSYGASGANVLTF. The CDR3 DNA follows: TGTGCCAGCAGTTATGGGGCCTCTGGGGCCAACGTCCTGACTTTC.

V and J are TRBV19 and TRBJ2-7; D may be TRBD2 (5 bases). Deletions cut 2 bases from V and 7 bases from J, with 18 bases between. The germline V gene has CDR1 LNHDA and CDR2 SQIVND (reference sequence). This CDR3 is 15 amino acids long. For the CDR3, the DNA is TGTGCCAGTAGTATAACCAGCGGCGTTCACTGGGAGCAGTACTTC. Translating it yields CASSITSGVHWEQYF.

This clonotype was seen a few times. The J gene is TRBJ2-5, the V gene TRBV5-1, with TRBD2 as a possible D gene (5 bases). The germline V gene encodes CDR1 SGHRS and CDR2 YFSETQ. V was shortened by 3 bases and J by 1 base, with 10 bases between the two germline ends. The CDR3 contains 14 residues. The CDR3 region is CASSSKLGQETQYF. As DNA, the CDR3 is TGCGCCAGCAGCTCCAAACTAGGCCAAGAGACCCAGTACTTC.